Following are 18 T cell receptor beta chains from one sample sequenced in a study of cytomegalovirus exposure and HLA in healthy donors. 13 Jbeta primers and 60 Vbeta primers were used for the PCR. The table came from immunoSEQ multiplex PCR; TCRdb's copy has only in-frame clones and leaves some out. The top ten hold about 1.7% of the sample, which has 100,000 to 150,000 clones, around four fifths seen once. The sequenced sample was PBMCs. These receptors all stem from a man aged 35-49 years in good health and CMV-seronegative.

The rearrangement joins TRBV13 to TRBJ2-6; 9 bases agree with TRBD1. Germline-derived CDR1 and CDR2 are PRHDT and FYEKMQ (reference sequence). The V segment lost 7 bases and the J segment 3 bases; nucleotides outside the gene matches: 10. The CDR3 contains 17 residues. The CDR3 nucleotides read TGTGCCAGCAACCGGGACAGGGTATTGAATGGGGCCAACGTCCTGACTTTC. Residues: CASNRDRVLNGANVLTF.

The V call is TRBV18, the J call TRBJ1-2; the D is unclear. V shed 5 bases and J shed 6 bases, with 16 bases lying between them. The CDR3 is 14 residues long. Looked up from germline, CDR1 is KGHSH and CDR2 is LQKENI. The CDR3 DNA reads TGTGCCAGCTCATCGGCCGGCCGGAGGGATGGCTACACCTTC. Protein: CASSSAGRRDGYTF.

The rearrangement joins TRBV7-7 to TRBJ2-5; 9 bases line up with TRBD2. CDR1 and CDR2 from the germline V gene are SSHAT and FNYEAQ (reference sequence). The CDR3 spans 15 residues. V lost 5 bases, J lost 5 bases, and 9 bases stayed unmatched. CDR3 residues: CASSPGGGVGETQYF. In DNA, the CDR3 is TGTGCCAGCAGCCCGGGCGGGGGGGTTGGGGAGACCCAGTACTTC.

CDR3 protein: CASSLAVGLAGSSYEQYF. CDR3 nucleotide sequence: TGTGCCAGCAGCTTAGCGGTTGGATTAGCGGGATCCTCCTACGAGCAGTACTTC. The rearrangement links TRBV7-6 to TRBJ2-7; 8 bases match TRBD2. J lost 0 bases, V lost 0 bases, and 10 bases had no gene match. Per the germline V gene, CDR1 is SGHVS and CDR2 is FNYEAQ. The CDR3 loop spans 18 amino acids.

V is TRBV10-3 and J is TRBJ1-2; D is perhaps TRBD1 (5 bases). CDR3 size: 13 residues. V was trimmed by 0 bases and J by 8 bases, leaving 10 bases between them. CDR1 is ENHRY, CDR2 SYGVKD, per germline. The CDR3 nucleotides read TGTGCCATCAGTGAGTCATGGGGGGACGGCTACACCTTC. This gives the protein CAISESWGDGYTF.

This clone occurred once. This chain connects TRBV2 to TRBJ2-2, with TRBD1 matching 8 bases. Germline-derived CDR1 and CDR2 are SNHLY and FYNNEI. This CDR3 has 16 amino acids. With V trimmed by 5 bases and J by 5 bases, 10 bases remained unmatched. CDR3 bases: TGTGCCAGCAGTCCGGACAGGGTTAGGAAGACCGGGGAGCTGTTTTTT. This sequence encodes CASSPDRVRKTGELFF.

The chain combines TRBV14 with TRBJ2-2; a possible D gene is TRBD2 (6 bases). Trimming took 6 bases from V and 0 from J, leaving 11 bases between them. CDR3 size: 15 residues. Germline-derived CDR1 and CDR2 are SGHDN and FVKESK. CDR3 residues: CASRNSGANTGELFF. DNA of the CDR3: TGTGCCAGCAGAAATAGCGGAGCGAACACCGGGGAGCTGTTTTTT.

Of note for this clone: One end of the junction varies from germline; a read error may be responsible. The rearrangement joins TRBV10-3 to TRBJ2-4; possibly TRBD1 for D (5 bases). The CDR3 is made up of 15 amino acids. The germline V gene encodes CDR1 ENHRY and CDR2 SYGVKD. CDR3: CAISEPDSAKNSQYF. In DNA form, the CDR3 reads TGTGCCATCAGTGAGCCCGACAGCGCCAAAAACAGTCAGTACTTC.

The V gene is TRBV4-1, the J gene TRBJ2-1; D gene ambiguous. The V and J ends lost 3 bases and 4 bases respectively, with 16 bases between them. Germline-derived CDR1 and CDR2 are MGHRA and YSYEKL. The CDR3 contains 16 residues. CDR3 DNA sequence: TGCGCCAGCAGCCAGGGCAACCTCGGATCTTACAATGAGCAGTTCTTC. Translated, it gives CASSQGNLGSYNEQFF.

The chain has TRBV7-9 and TRBJ1-1; D perhaps matches TRBD1 (5 bases). CDR1 and CDR2 (germline): SEHNR, FQNEAQ (reference sequence). The CDR3 totals 12 residues. The CDR3 region is CACGGRRDRTFF. The CDR3 DNA reads TGTGCTTGCGGGGGGAGGCGAGATCGAACTTTCTTT. The complete variable domain, with remaining parts taken from reference TRBV7-9 and TRBJ1-1, reads DTGVSQNPRHKITKRGQNVTFRCDPISEHNRLYWYRQTLGQGPEFLTYFQNEAQLEKSRLLSDRFSAERPKGSFSTLEIQRTEQGDSAMYLCACGGRRDRTFFGQGTRLTVV.

The chain combines TRBV27 with TRBJ1-2; tentative D call: TRBD1 (5 bases). Per the germline V gene, CDR1 is MNHEY and CDR2 is SMNVEV (reference sequence). CDR3 length equals 14 residues. Trimming left V 8 bases short and J 4 bases short, with 17 bases between. Here the CDR3 reads CASGDSRAFYGYTF. In DNA form, the CDR3 reads TGTGCCAGCGGGGATAGCAGGGCCTTCTATGGCTACACCTTC.

The genes are TRBV6-5 and TRBJ2-2; the match to TRBD2 covers 14 bases. CDR1 and CDR2 from the germline V gene are MNHEY and SVGAGI. The CDR3 contains 16 residues. With V trimmed by 4 bases and J by 6 bases, 4 bases remained unmatched. The CDR3 loop is CASSWGLAGVSGELFF. The CDR3 DNA is TGTGCCAGCAGTTGGGGACTAGCGGGAGTGTCCGGGGAGCTGTTTTTT.

This clone was recorded a few times. This chain connects TRBV6-4 to TRBJ2-2, with D possibly TRBD2 on 5 matching bases. V was clipped by 2 bases and J by 3 bases, with 13 bases between them. Germline V gene data show CDR1 as MRHNA and CDR2 as SNTAGT. CDR3 length equals 16 residues. CDR3 in DNA: TGTGCCAGCAGTGACGACGCCCGGGAACACACCGGGGAGCTGTTTTTT. The encoded protein is CASSDDAREHTGELFF.

The rearrangement links TRBV27 to TRBJ2-1; D gene unclear. The CDR3 has 14 residues. CDR1 and CDR2 (germline): MNHEY, SMNVEV (reference sequence). V was shortened by 6 bases and J by 3 bases, with 12 bases between the two germline ends. In nucleotides, the CDR3 is TGTGCCAGCAGGGTACCAGAGGACTACAATGAGCAGTTCTTC. Translation gives CASRVPEDYNEQFF.

J is TRBJ1-5 and V is TRBV6-1, with D hard to call. V was trimmed by 7 bases and J by 2 bases, leaving 9 bases between them. Per the germline V gene, CDR1 is MNHNS and CDR2 is SASEGT. CDR3 size: 13 residues. The CDR3: CASTGMGNQPQHF. CDR3 bases: TGTGCCAGCACGGGAATGGGCAATCAGCCCCAGCATTTT.

The chain recombines TRBV6-1 with TRBJ2-7, with 7 positions matching TRBD2. Per the germline V gene, CDR1 is MNHNS and CDR2 is SASEGT. Unmatched junction bases numbered 3, after V lost 3 bases and J lost 4 bases. The length of the CDR3 is 13 residues. The CDR3 here is CASSESGIYEQYF. The CDR3 nucleotides read TGTGCCAGCAGTGAGAGCGGGATATACGAGCAGTACTTC.

This sequence joins TRBV28 and TRBJ2-1; 12 positions agree with TRBD2. The CDR3 has 14 residues. In germline, CDR1 is MDHEN, CDR2 SYDVKM. V gave up 4 bases and J gave up 7 bases; unmatched junction bases: 2. The chain's CDR3 is CASSSSGRANEQFF. The DNA for the CDR3 is TGTGCCAGCAGTTCTAGCGGGAGGGCGAATGAGCAGTTCTTC.

This clone was seen only a few times. The chain links TRBV7-2 to TRBJ2-1; a possible D gene is TRBD2 (6 bases). V lost 2 bases to trimming and J lost 2 bases, with 10 bases between them. The germline V gene encodes CDR1 SGHTA and CDR2 FQGNSA. The CDR3 spans 15 residues. CDR3 DNA: TGTGCCAGCAGCTTACGGAGGGCCCCCTACAATGAGCAGTTCTTC. Translation gives CASSLRRAPYNEQFF. Drawing the rest from reference TRBV7-2 and TRBJ2-1, the complete variable domain is GAGVSQSPSNKVTEKGKDVELRCDPISGHTALYWYRQSLGQGLEFLIYFQGNSAPDKSGLPSDRFSAERTGGSVSTLTIQRTQQEDSAVYLCASSLRRAPYNEQFFGPGTRLTVL.